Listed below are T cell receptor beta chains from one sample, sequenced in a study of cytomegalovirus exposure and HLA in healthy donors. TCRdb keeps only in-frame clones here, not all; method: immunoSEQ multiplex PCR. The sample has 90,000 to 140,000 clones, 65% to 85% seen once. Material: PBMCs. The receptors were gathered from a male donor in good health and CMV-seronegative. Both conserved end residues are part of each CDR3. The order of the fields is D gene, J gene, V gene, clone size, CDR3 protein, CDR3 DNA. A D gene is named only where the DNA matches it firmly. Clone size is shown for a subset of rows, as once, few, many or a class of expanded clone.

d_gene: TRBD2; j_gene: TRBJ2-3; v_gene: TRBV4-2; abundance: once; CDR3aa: CASSHTLVGRAFSDTQYF; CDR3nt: TGTGCCAGCAGCCATACCCTAGTAGGGAGGGCTTTTTCAGATACGCAGTATTTT
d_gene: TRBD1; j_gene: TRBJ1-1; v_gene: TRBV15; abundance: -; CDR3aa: CAMGDRTGTEAFF; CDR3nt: TGTGCCATGGGGGACAGAACTGGCACTGAAGCTTTCTTT
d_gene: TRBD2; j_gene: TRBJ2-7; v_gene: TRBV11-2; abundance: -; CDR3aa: CASSLSLAGLSYEQYF; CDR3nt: TGTGCCAGCAGCTTATCCCTAGCGGGACTCTCCTACGAGCAGTACTTC
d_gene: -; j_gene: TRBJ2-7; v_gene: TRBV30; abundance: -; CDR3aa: CAWSVRGSYEQYF; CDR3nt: TGTGCCTGGAGTGTACGGGGCTCCTACGAGCAGTACTTC
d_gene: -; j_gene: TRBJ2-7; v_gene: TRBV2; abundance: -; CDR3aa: CASRAGEGRGHYEQYF; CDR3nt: TGTGCCAGCAGGGCCGGCGAAGGGAGGGGACATTACGAGCAGTACTTC
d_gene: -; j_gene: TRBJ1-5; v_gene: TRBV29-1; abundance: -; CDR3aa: CSVAFPGNQPQHF; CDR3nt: TGCAGCGTGGCATTTCCTGGCAATCAGCCCCAGCATTTT
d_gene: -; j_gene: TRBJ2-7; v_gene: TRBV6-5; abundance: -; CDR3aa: CASSFERAGEQYF; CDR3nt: TGTGCCAGCAGTTTTGAGAGGGCCGGGGAGCAGTACTTC
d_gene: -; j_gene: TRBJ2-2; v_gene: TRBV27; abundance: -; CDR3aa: CASSPGALNTGELFF; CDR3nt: TGTGCCAGCAGCCCGGGAGCTTTGAACACCGGGGAGCTGTTTTTT
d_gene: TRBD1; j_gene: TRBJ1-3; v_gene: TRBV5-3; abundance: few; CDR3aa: CARKLTGGFSGNTIYF; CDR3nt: TGTGCCAGAAAACTAACAGGGGGATTCTCTGGAAACACCATATATTTT
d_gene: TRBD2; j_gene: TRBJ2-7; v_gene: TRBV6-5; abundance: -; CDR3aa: CASRLIAGGPHEQYF; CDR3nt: TGTGCCAGCAGACTAATAGCGGGAGGGCCCCACGAGCAGTACTTC
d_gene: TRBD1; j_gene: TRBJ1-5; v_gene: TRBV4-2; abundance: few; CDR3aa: CASSQERRGHQPQHF; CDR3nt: TGTGCCAGCAGCCAAGAACGCAGGGGGCATCAGCCCCAGCATTTT
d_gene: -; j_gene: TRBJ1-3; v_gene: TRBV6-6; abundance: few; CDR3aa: CASHLTGDGNTIYF; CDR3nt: TGTGCCAGCCATTTGACAGGAGACGGAAACACCATATATTTT
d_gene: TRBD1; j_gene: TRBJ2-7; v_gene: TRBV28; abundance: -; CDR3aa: CASSLGTGVEAEQYF; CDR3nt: TGTGCCAGCAGTTTAGGCACAGGGGTCGAGGCCGAGCAGTACTTC
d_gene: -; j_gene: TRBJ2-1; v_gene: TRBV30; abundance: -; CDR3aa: CAWSAGGGNEQFF; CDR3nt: TGTGCCTGGAGTGCAGGGGGAGGTAATGAGCAGTTCTTC
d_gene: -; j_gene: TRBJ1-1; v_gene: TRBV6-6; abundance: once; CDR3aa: CASSSRDTTEAFF; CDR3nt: TGTGCCAGCAGTAGCCGGGACACAACCGAAGCTTTCTTT
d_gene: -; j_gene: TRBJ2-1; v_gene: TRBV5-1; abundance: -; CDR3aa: CASSTGQPAYNEQFF; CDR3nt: TGCGCCAGCAGCACCGGACAGCCCGCCTACAATGAGCAGTTCTTC
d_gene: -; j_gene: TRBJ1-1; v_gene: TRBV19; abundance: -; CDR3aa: CASSIAQGSVYTEAFF; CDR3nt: TGTGCCAGTAGTATCGCTCAGGGATCGGTTTACACTGAAGCTTTCTTT
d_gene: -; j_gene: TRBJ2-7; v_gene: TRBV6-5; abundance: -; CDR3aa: CASSPNEASYEQYF; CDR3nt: TGTGCCAGCAGCCCGAACGAGGCCTCCTACGAGCAGTACTTC
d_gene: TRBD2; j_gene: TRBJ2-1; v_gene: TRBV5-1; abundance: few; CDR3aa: CASRPSGSYNEQFF; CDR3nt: TGCGCCAGCAGACCCAGCGGGAGTTACAATGAGCAGTTCTTC
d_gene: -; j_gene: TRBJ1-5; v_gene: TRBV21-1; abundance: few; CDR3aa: CASSKRPGAQHF; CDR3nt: TGTGCCAGCAGCAAACGACCGGGGGCCCAGCATTTT
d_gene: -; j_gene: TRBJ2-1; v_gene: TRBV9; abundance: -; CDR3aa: CASSAVGSANEQFF; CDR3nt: TGTGCCAGCAGCGCGGTGGGGAGCGCCAATGAGCAGTTCTTC
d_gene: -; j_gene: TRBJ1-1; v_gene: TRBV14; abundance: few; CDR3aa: CASSQRTGWNTEAFF; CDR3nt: TGTGCCAGCAGCCAACGAACAGGGTGGAACACTGAAGCTTTCTTT
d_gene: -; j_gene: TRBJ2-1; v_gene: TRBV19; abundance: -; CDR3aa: CASSPPGSSYNEQFF; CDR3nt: TGTGCCAGTAGTCCCCCTGGGAGCTCCTACAATGAGCAGTTCTTC
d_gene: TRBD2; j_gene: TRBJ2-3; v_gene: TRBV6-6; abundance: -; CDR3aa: CASSSLGEGSDTQYF; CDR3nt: TGTGCCAGCAGCTCCCTTGGGGAGGGATCTGATACGCAGTATTTT
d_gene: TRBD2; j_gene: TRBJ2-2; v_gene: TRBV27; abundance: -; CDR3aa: CASSLWGGLAGEFAGELFF; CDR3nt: TGTGCCAGCAGCCTTTGGGGAGGACTAGCGGGAGAATTTGCCGGGGAGCTGTTTTTT
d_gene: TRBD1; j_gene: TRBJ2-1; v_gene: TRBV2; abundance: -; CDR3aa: CASSGQGADEQFF; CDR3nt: TGTGCCAGCAGTGGACAGGGGGCAGATGAGCAGTTCTTC
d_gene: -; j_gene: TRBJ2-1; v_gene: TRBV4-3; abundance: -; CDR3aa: CASSQSLVPEGSGNEQFF; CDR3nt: TGCGCCAGCAGCCAATCCCTCGTCCCAGAGGGCAGCGGTAATGAGCAGTTCTTC
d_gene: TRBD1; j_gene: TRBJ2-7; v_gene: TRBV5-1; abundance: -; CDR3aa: CASSRTGQGYEQYF; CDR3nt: TGCGCCAGCAGCCGAACGGGACAGGGATACGAGCAGTACTTC
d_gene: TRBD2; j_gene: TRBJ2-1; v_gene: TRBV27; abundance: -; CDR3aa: CASTMGGRGYNEQFF; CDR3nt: TGTGCCAGCACCATGGGGGGGAGGGGCTACAATGAGCAGTTCTTC
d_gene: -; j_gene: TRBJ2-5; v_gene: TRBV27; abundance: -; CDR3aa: CASSPLSAGETQYF; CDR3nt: TGTGCCAGCAGTCCCCTCTCGGCGGGAGAGACCCAGTACTTC
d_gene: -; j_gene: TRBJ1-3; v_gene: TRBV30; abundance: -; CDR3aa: CAWNRVGNTIYF; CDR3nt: TGTGCCTGGAACAGGGTTGGAAACACCATATATTTT
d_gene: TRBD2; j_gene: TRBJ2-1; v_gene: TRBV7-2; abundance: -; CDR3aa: CASSLRELQFF; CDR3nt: TGTGCCAGCAGCCTGCGGGAGTTGCAGTTCTTC
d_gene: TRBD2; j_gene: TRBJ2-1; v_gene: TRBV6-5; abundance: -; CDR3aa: CASSFAAGVYNEQFF; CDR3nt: TGTGCCAGCAGTTTCGCGGCGGGAGTGTACAATGAGCAGTTCTTC
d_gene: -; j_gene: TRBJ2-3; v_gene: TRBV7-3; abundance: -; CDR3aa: CASSLYGADTQYF; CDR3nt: TGTGCCAGCAGCTTATACGGGGCAGATACGCAGTATTTT
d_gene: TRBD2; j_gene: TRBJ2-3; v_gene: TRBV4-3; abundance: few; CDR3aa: CASSQDTSRAGGLVADTQYF; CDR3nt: TGCGCCAGCAGCCAAGATACGAGTAGGGCGGGAGGGTTGGTGGCAGATACGCAGTATTTT
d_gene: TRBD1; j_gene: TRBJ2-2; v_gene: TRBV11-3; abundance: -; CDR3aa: CASSLEFGDRYTGELFF; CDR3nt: TGTGCCAGCAGCTTAGAGTTCGGGGACAGATACACCGGGGAGCTGTTTTTT
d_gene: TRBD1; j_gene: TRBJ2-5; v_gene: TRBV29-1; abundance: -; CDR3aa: CSVETGAGETQYF; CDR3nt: TGCAGCGTGGAGACAGGGGCGGGAGAGACCCAGTACTTC
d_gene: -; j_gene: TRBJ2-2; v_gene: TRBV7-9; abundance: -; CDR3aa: CASSQSGSGELFF; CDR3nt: TGTGCCAGCAGCCAGAGCGGGTCCGGGGAGCTGTTTTTT
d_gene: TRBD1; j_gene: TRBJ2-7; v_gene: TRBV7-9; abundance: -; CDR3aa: CASSLATGVHEQCF; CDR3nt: TGTGCCAGCAGCTTAGCGACAGGGGTCCACGAGCAGTGCTTC
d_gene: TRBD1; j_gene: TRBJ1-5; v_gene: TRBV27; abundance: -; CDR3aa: CASSLGTGGRQPQHF; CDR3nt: TGTGCCAGCAGTTTGGGGACAGGGGGCCGTCAGCCCCAGCATTTT